The 25 T cell receptor beta chains in this list originate from one sample, sequenced in a study of blood T cells in healthy people across ages. Then a second PCR, running roughly 7 to 11 cycles, was carried out with a sample-barcoded 5' primer and a J-beta primer mix. TCRdb analysed the 5' RACE reads with MiXCR anew, one entry per CDR3 protein. The data show 750,000 to 950,000 distinct CDR3 sequences, about 53% seen once. The sample was blood. All receptors derive from a man at least 80 years old in good health.

About this clonotype itself: Relative to the germline gene, one junction end is altered; a read error may explain this. The chain joins TRBV7-3 to TRBJ1-1, with TRBD1 as a possible D gene (6 bases). This CDR3 region has 15 residues. From germline, CDR1 is SGHTA and CDR2 FQGTGA. Here the CDR3 DNA reads TGTGCCAGCAGCCCAGGCGGGGGCCTGAAAACTGAAGCTTTCTTT. Its protein product is CASSPGGGLKTEAFF. The entire variable domain, with the rest obtained from reference TRBV7-3 and TRBJ1-1, is as follows: GAGVSQTPSNKVTEKGKYVELRCDPISGHTALYWYRQSLGQGPEFLIYFQGTGAADDSGLPNDRFFAVRPEGSVSTLKIQRTERGDSAVYLCASSPGGGLKTEAFFGQGTRLTVV.

For this clonotype: This may stem from a read error, because a much larger clone lies one nucleotide away. The V and J genes are TRBV12-3 or TRBV12-4 and TRBJ2-1; no definite D call. The J call is uncertain, as TRBJ2-7 better fits the DNA end. This CDR3 is built from 14 residues. CDR3 residues: CASRSDTSYNEQYF. CDR3 DNA: TGTGCCAGCAGGTCCGACACTTCCTACAATGAGCAGTACTTC.

The chain is built from TRBV6-5 and TRBJ2-5, with 8 bases identical to TRBD1. The V and J ends lost 2 bases and 2 bases, in that order; junction bases with no gene match: 4. The CDR3 is made up of 15 amino acids. Germline CDR1 reads MNHEY; CDR2 reads SVGAGI. In nucleotides, the CDR3 is TGTGCCAGCAGTTACCCCCGACAGGGGCAAGAGACCCAGTACTTC. This codes for CASSYPRQGQETQYF.

V is TRBV3-1 and J is TRBJ2-3; either TRBD1 or TRBD2 may supply D (6 bases each). Germline V gene sequence: CDR1 LGHDT, CDR2 YNNKEL (reference sequence). Trimming took 5 bases from V and 4 from J, leaving 16 bases between them. CDR3 length equals 15 residues. The CDR3 loop is CASSSTWGAADTQYF. The CDR3 DNA reads as TGTGCCAGCAGCTCAACCTGGGGGGCCGCAGATACGCAGTATTTT.

The chain carries TRBV7-8 and TRBJ2-5, with 9 bases fitting TRBD2. There are 14 residues in the CDR3. V was pared by 5 bases and J by 4 bases, with 5 bases of the junction left unmatched. Looked up from germline, CDR1 is SGHVS and CDR2 is FQNEAQ. This CDR3 is CASSPSGNRETQYF. In nucleotides, the CDR3 is TGTGCCAGCAGCCCTAGCGGGAACCGAGAGACCCAGTACTTC.

This CDR3 is CASSPGLAETYNEQFF. DNA of the CDR3: TGTGCCAGCTCACCCGGACTAGCGGAGACCTACAATGAGCAGTTCTTC. J is TRBJ2-1 and V is TRBV18, with TRBD2 matching 10 bases. CDR3 length equals 16 residues. J lost 2 bases, V lost 3 bases, and 4 bases had no gene match. From germline, CDR1 is KGHSH and CDR2 LQKENI.

The V call is TRBV6-1, the J call TRBJ1-1, with D possibly TRBD1 on 6 matching bases. Between the trimmed V and J ends, which lost 6 bases and 1 base, there was a span of 15 bases. CDR1 and CDR2 from the germline V gene are MNHNS and SASEGT. CDR3 length equals 15 residues. The CDR3 sequence is CASRAGGGTNTEAFF. The DNA of the CDR3 is TGTGCCAGCAGGGCCGGAGGGGGAACGAACACTGAAGCTTTCTTT.

V and J are TRBV29-1 and TRBJ1-4; D unresolved. Germline V gene sequence: CDR1 SQVTM, CDR2 ANQGSEA. The CDR3 is made up of 11 amino acids. The V end lost 2 bases, the J end lost 2 bases, and 0 bases lay between the germline ends. The CDR3 DNA sequence: TGCAGCGTTGAAACTAATGAAAAACTGTTTTTT. It specifies CSVETNEKLFF.

This clonotype was seen a few times. V usage is TRBV7-9 and J usage is TRBJ2-1; D is undetermined. Germline lookup yields CDR1 SEHNR and CDR2 FQNEAQ (reference sequence). Trimming left V 7 bases short and J 0 bases short, with 4 bases between. The CDR3 covers 12 residues. CDR3 loop: CASTLSYNEQFF. The CDR3 region has the DNA TGTGCCAGCACCCTCTCCTACAATGAGCAGTTCTTC.

The chain links TRBV9 to TRBJ2-7; 8 bases map to TRBD1. Germline CDR1 is SGDLS and CDR2 is YYNGEE. This CDR3 is built from 15 residues. With 0 bases clipped from V and 5 bases from J, the junction kept 7 bases outside the gene matches. CDR3 coding DNA: TGTGCCAGCAGCGTAGCTCCAGGGGGCCGAGACGAGCAGTACTTC. Its protein product is CASSVAPGGRDEQYF. The full variable domain, in which reference TRBV9 and TRBJ2-7 provide the parts outside the CDR3, is DSGVTQTPKHLITATGQRVTLRCSPRSGDLSVYWYQQSLDQGLQFLIQYYNGEERAKGNILERFSAQQFPDLHSELNLSSLELGDSALYFCASSVAPGGRDEQYFGPGTRLTVT.

The CDR3 region is CSARSGVADTHRYAYF. The CDR3 DNA reads TGCAGTGCTAGATCCGGGGTAGCGGACACTCACAGATACGCGTATTTT. This chain links TRBV20-1 with TRBJ2-3, with a tentative D call TRBD2 (6 bases). With 2 bases removed from V and 14 bases from J, the gap between germline ends came to 29 bases. The CDR3 has 16 residues. The germline CDR1 and CDR2 sequences are DFQATT and SNEGSKA (reference sequence).

This clonotype has a handful of counts. The V call is TRBV6-5, the J call TRBJ2-7, with a tentative D call TRBD2 (6 bases). The CDR3 loop spans 15 amino acids. Germline values: CDR1 MNHEY, CDR2 SVGAGI. The V end was cut by 5 bases, the J end by 5 bases, with 19 bases between. CDR3 sequence reads: CASSHAGPTVDEQYF. CDR3 in DNA: TGTGCCAGCAGTCACGCGGGACCGACGGTCGACGAGCAGTACTTC.

This chain joins TRBV18 and TRBJ2-1; 7 bases are a match to TRBD2. Near its end, the DNA agrees better with TRBJ2-7, so the J call may be wrong. The V gene's germline CDR1 is KGHSH and CDR2 LQKENI. The CDR3 runs to 17 residues. As DNA, the CDR3 is TGTGCCAGCTCACCGTCTAGCGGCTCGCTTTCCTACAATGAGCAGTACTTC. This gives the protein CASSPSSGSLSYNEQYF.

This chain links TRBV4-1 with TRBJ2-3, with 8 bases aligning to TRBD1. Unmatched junction bases numbered 6, after V lost 4 bases and J lost 3 bases. This CDR3 contains 15 residues. From germline, CDR1 is MGHRA and CDR2 YSYEKL. CDR3 DNA: TGCGCCAGCAGCCGGCCGGACAGGGAGACAGATACGCAGTATTTT. Its protein is CASSRPDRETDTQYF.

This chain connects TRBV27 to TRBJ2-1; TRBD2 matches at 14 bases. V dropped 4 bases and J dropped 6; count of bases not matched to a gene: 8. The CDR3 contains 17 residues. In germline, CDR1 is MNHEY, CDR2 SMNVEV (reference sequence). As DNA, the CDR3 is TGTGCCAGCAGTTCACGACTAGCGGGAGGGATTTTCAATGAGCAGTTCTTC. This sequence encodes CASSSRLAGGIFNEQFF.

This clonotype was recorded a few times. The chain links TRBV5-1 to TRBJ2-3; a weak D match, TRBD2 (6 bases). This CDR3 comprises 15 residues. Germline V gene data show CDR1 as SGHRS and CDR2 as YFSETQ. V was shortened by 4 bases and J by 4 bases, with 16 bases between the two germline ends. CDR3 nucleotide sequence: TGCGCCAGCAGCAATAGCGGCCGAGGGGCAGATACGCAGTATTTT. This sequence encodes CASSNSGRGADTQYF.

This clonotype was detected only a few times. The rearrangement joins TRBV28 to TRBJ2-7; unclear D gene. This CDR3 comprises 15 residues. Germline V gives CDR1 MDHEN, CDR2 SYDVKM. V was pared by 3 bases and J by 3 bases, with 15 bases between. This CDR3 reads CASSFWYGPFYEQYF. CDR3 DNA: TGTGCCAGCAGTTTCTGGTACGGGCCATTCTACGAGCAGTACTTC. The full variable domain, in which reference TRBV28 and TRBJ2-7 provide the parts outside the CDR3, is DVKVTQSSRYLVKRTGEKVFLECVQDMDHENMFWYRQDPGLGLRLIYFSYDVKMKEKGDIPEGYSVSREKKERFSLILESASTNQTSMYLCASSFWYGPFYEQYFGPGTRLTVT.

The chain uses TRBV9 and TRBJ2-7, with TRBD2 matching over 8 bases. CDR1 is SGDLS and CDR2 is YYNGEE in the germline V gene. V lost 0 bases and J lost 3; bases outside the gene matches: 11. The CDR3 consists of 17 residues. The CDR3 is CASSVGPAGALDYEQYF. CDR3 nucleotides: TGTGCCAGCAGCGTAGGGCCAGCGGGAGCGTTGGACTACGAGCAGTACTTC.

The J gene is TRBJ1-2, the V gene TRBV5-6, with 12 bases identical to TRBD1. V lost 4 bases and J lost 2; bases outside the gene matches: 3. The CDR3 has 15 residues. In germline, CDR1 is SGHDT, CDR2 YYEEEE. The CDR3 DNA reads TGTGCCAGCAGCCGGGACAGGGGGCCCAACTATGGCTACACCTTC. Translation gives CASSRDRGPNYGYTF. The whole variable domain, filled in from reference TRBV5-6 and TRBJ1-2, reads DAGVTQSPTHLIKTRGQQVTLRCSPKSGHDTVSWYQQALGQGPQFIFQYYEEEERQRGNFPDRFSGHQFPNYSSELNVNALLLGDSALYLCASSRDRGPNYGYTFGSGTRLTVV.

The chain combines TRBV9 with TRBJ2-4; 8 bases agree with TRBD2. V lost 4 bases and J lost 13; bases outside the gene matches: 13. The V gene's germline CDR1 is SGDLS and CDR2 YYNGEE. The length of the CDR3 is 14 residues. CDR3 protein: CASSPHGGDLEQYF. The CDR3 nucleotides are TGTGCCAGCAGCCCCCACGGGGGGGACCTTGAGCAGTACTTC.

This clonotype has more than one count but fewer than ten. The genes are TRBV7-2 and TRBJ2-3; unclear D gene. V dropped 4 bases and J dropped 3 bases, with 8 bases sitting between them. The CDR3 covers 13 residues. Germline CDR1 is SGHTA and CDR2 is FQGNSA. The CDR3 protein is CASSSLWTDTQYF. CDR3 coding DNA: TGTGCCAGCAGCTCCCTCTGGACAGATACGCAGTATTTT.

This clonotype was seen repeatedly, ten times or more. This rearrangement joins TRBV7-9 to TRBJ2-1, with a weak D call TRBD2 (6 bases). CDR3 length equals 14 residues. Germline V gives CDR1 SEHNR, CDR2 FQNEAQ (reference sequence). V lost 5 bases and J lost 7, with 15 bases in between. The CDR3 DNA follows: TGTGCCAGCAGCCTGGGGGGAGTCGGAAATGAGCAGTTCTTC. Amino acids: CASSLGGVGNEQFF.

V and J are TRBV7-9 and TRBJ2-5, with D unclear. The CDR3 is 12 amino acids. With 7 bases removed from V and 5 bases from J, the gap between germline ends came to 11 bases. The germline V gene encodes CDR1 SEHNR and CDR2 FQNEAQ (reference sequence). The CDR3 nucleotides read TGTGCCAGCACACAGAATACGGAGACCCAGTACTTC. Translated: CASTQNTETQYF.

V usage is TRBV20-1 and J usage is TRBJ2-3; D not certain. Trimming pared 0 bases from V and 1 base from J, leaving 20 bases between. The length of the CDR3 is 18 residues. Per germline, CDR1 DFQATT and CDR2 SNEGSKA (reference sequence). As DNA, the CDR3 is TGCAGTGCTAGAGATCTTGGGCGTTCGGGCAGCCGCACAGATACGCAGTATTTT. Protein: CSARDLGRSGSRTDTQYF.

This clonotype was recorded a few times. The rearrangement links TRBV7-9 to TRBJ2-5; D call uncertain. The J call is in doubt because the DNA end fits TRBJ2-7 better. Germline CDR1 is SEHNR and CDR2 is FQNEAQ (reference sequence). The CDR3 has 14 amino acids. This CDR3 is CASTPPRGPYEQYF. In DNA form, the CDR3 reads TGTGCCAGCACCCCACCGAGAGGACCCTACGAGCAGTACTTC.